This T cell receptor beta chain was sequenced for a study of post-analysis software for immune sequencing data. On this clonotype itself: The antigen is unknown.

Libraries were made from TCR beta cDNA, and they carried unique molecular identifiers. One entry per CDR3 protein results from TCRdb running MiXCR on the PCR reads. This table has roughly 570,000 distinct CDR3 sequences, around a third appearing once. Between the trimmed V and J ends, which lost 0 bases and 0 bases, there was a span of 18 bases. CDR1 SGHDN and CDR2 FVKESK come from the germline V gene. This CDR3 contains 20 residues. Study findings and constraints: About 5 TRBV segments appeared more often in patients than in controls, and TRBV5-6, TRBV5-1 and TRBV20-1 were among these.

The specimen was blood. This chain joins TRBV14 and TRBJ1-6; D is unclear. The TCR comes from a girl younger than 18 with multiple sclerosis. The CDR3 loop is CASSQDHGLDSSSYNSPLHF. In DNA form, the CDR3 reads TGTGCCAGCAGCCAAGATCACGGCTTGGATTCAAGCTCCTATAATTCACCCCTCCACTTT.